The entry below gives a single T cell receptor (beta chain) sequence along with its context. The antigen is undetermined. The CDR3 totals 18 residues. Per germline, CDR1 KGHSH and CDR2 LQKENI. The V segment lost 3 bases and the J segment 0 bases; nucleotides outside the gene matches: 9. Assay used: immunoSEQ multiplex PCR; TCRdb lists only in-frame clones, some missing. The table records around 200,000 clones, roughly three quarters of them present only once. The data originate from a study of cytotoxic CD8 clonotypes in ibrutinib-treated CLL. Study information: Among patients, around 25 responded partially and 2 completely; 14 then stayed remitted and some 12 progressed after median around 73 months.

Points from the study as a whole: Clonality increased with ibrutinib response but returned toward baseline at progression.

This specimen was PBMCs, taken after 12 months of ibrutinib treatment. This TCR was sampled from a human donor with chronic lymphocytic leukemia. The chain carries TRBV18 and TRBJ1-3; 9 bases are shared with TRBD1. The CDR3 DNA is TGTGCCAGCTCACCCGGGACAGGGACCCTCCGCTCTGGAAACACCATATATTTT. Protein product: CASSPGTGTLRSGNTIYF.